These T cell receptor beta chains were read from a single sample in a study of blood T cell repertoires in COVID-19. Libraries were prepared by immunoSEQ multiplex PCR; TCRdb keeps only in-frame clonotypes and omits some of them. Among over 150,000 clones, 83% were seen once, and the ten largest hold about 2%. The sequencing input was peripheral blood. Receptor source: a woman at least 80 years old with acute or convalescent COVID-19. The CDR3 runs from the conserved cysteine through the conserved F or W. The D gene is left open where the match is weak. For some rows the clone size is stated as once, few or many, or as a class when expanded; others skip it.

clone_size | d_call | j_call | v_call | cdr3_nt | cdr3_aa
- | - | TRBJ1-2 | TRBV18 | TGTGCCAGCTCATCCGACAGCTACTATGGCTACACCTTC | CASSSDSYYGYTF
few | - | TRBJ1-6 | TRBV6-5 | TGTGCCAGCCAGGGTCCGCGATCACCCCTCCACTTT | CASQGPRSPLHF
once | TRBD1 | TRBJ1-5 | TRBV10-3 | TGTGCCACCCGGACAGGGGATCAGCCCCAGCATTTT | CATRTGDQPQHF
- | - | TRBJ2-7 | TRBV7-2 | TGTGCCAGCAGCCGCCGGGGGGCCGGATCCTACGAGCAGTACTTC | CASSRRGAGSYEQYF
- | - | TRBJ2-7 | TRBV5-4 | TGTGCCAGCAGCTTGGAAACAGGGTCCTACGAGCAGTACTTC | CASSLETGSYEQYF
- | - | TRBJ2-5 | TRBV5-1 | TGCGCCAGCAGCCCCGCGGGACGGACACAAGAGACCCAGTACTTC | CASSPAGRTQETQYF
- | - | TRBJ2-7 | TRBV18 | TGTGCCAGCTCATCGTCCTACGAGCAGTACTTC | CASSSSYEQYF
- | - | TRBJ1-6 | TRBV6-5 | TGTGCCAGCAGCCAGGGACAAGGGAACTCACCCCTCCACTTT | CASSQGQGNSPLHF
- | - | TRBJ2-7 | TRBV4-2 | TGTGCCAGCAGCCAAGTAGGGGGGGCCTACGAGCAGTACTTC | CASSQVGGAYEQYF
- | - | TRBJ1-4 | TRBV5-6 | TGTGCCAGCAGCCAAAGGACAATTGCAACTAATGAAAAACTGTTTTTT | CASSQRTIATNEKLFF
- | TRBD2 | TRBJ2-1 | TRBV24-1 | TGTGCCACCAGTGATGTAGCGGGGCCATCCTACAATGAGCAGTTCTTC | CATSDVAGPSYNEQFF
- | TRBD1 | TRBJ1-3 | TRBV28 | TGTGCCAGCAGTGCCCACAGGGGGACAAGCACCATATATTTT | CASSAHRGTSTIYF
- | TRBD1 | TRBJ1-2 | TRBV7-6 | TGTGCCAGCAGCCCGGGACAGGGGAACTATGGCTACACCTTC | CASSPGQGNYGYTF
- | - | TRBJ1-4 | TRBV12-3/TRBV12-4 | TGTGCCAGCAGGAGGGCAAATGAAAAACTGTTTTTT | CASRRANEKLFF
- | - | TRBJ1-2 | TRBV4-3 | TGCGCCAGCAGACCTATCCGGCGGGGCCCCTATGGCTACACCTTC | CASRPIRRGPYGYTF
once | - | TRBJ1-1 | TRBV2 | TGTGCCAGCACGGAGAGGGAAACCACTGAAGCTTTCTTT | CASTERETTEAFF
- | TRBD2 | TRBJ2-2 | TRBV5-4 | TGTGCCAGCAGCCCCATGGGCCTAGCGGGGGGAAACGGGGAGCTGTTTTTT | CASSPMGLAGGNGELFF
- | - | TRBJ1-3 | TRBV6-6 | TGTGCCAGCAGTTACACAGGGGGAAACACCATATATTTT | CASSYTGGNTIYF
- | TRBD2 | TRBJ2-2 | TRBV5-4 | TGTGCCAGCAGCTTTCGACTAGCGGGGGGGTCCGGGGAGCTGTTTTTT | CASSFRLAGGSGELFF
- | - | TRBJ2-2 | TRBV18 | TGTGCCAGCTCACCATCCGGGTCGAACACCGGGGAGCTGTTTTTT | CASSPSGSNTGELFF
- | TRBD1 | TRBJ2-7 | TRBV6-6 | TGTGCCAGCAGTTACCCCCAGACAGGGGTCGTCGAGCAGTACTTC | CASSYPQTGVVEQYF
- | TRBD2 | TRBJ2-1 | TRBV3-1/TRBV3-2 | TGTGCCAGCAGCCAAGGGCGGGAGGGCCTTATCCATGAGCAGTTCTTC | CASSQGREGLIHEQFF
once | TRBD1 | TRBJ1-3 | TRBV28 | TGTGCCAGCAGTCGAACAGGGGTAACGGACACCATATATTTT | CASSRTGVTDTIYF
- | - | TRBJ2-5 | TRBV5-6 | TGTGCCAGCAGCTTATCGGTTAGAGAGACCCAGTACTTC | CASSLSVRETQYF
- | TRBD1 | TRBJ2-4 | TRBV7-2 | TGTGCCAGCAGCTTAGCTGCAGGGGGTGGGGTTGGATCCAAAAACATTCAGTACTTC | CASSLAAGGGVGSKNIQYF
once | TRBD1 | TRBJ1-2 | TRBV19 | TGTGCCAGTAGTGCGGGGACAGGGATCACTGGTGGCTACACCTTC | CASSAGTGITGGYTF
- | TRBD1 | TRBJ1-3 | TRBV28 | TGTGCCAGCAGTCCGACAGGGGGTGGAAACACCATATATTTT | CASSPTGGGNTIYF